The source of this T cell receptor beta chain is a study of blood T cell repertoires in COVID-19. This table comes from immunoSEQ multiplex PCR, and its TCRdb copy is limited to in-frame clones, with some not included. Of tens of thousands of clones listed, about 89% are singletons. V trimming: 4 bases; J trimming: 5 bases; junction bases outside the gene matches: 5. The CDR3 loop spans 15 amino acids. Germline CDR1 reads LNHDA; CDR2 reads SQIVND (reference sequence). The chain has TRBV19 and TRBJ1-4; 9 bases are a match to TRBD1. This receptor was taken from a man over 45 with COVID-19, enrolled during active disease. Sequences were obtained from peripheral blood. Written as DNA, the CDR3 is TGTGCCAGTAGTACCGGACAGGGGAGGAATGAAAAACTGTTTTTT. Amino acids: CASSTGQGRNEKLFF.